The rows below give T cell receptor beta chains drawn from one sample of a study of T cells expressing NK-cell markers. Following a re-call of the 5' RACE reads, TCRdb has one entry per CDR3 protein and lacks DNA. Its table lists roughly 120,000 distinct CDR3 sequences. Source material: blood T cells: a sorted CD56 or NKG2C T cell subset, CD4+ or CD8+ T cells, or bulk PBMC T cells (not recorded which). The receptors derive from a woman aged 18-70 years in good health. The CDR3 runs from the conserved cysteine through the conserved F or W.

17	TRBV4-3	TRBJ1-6	CASSQVLPSSYNSPLHF
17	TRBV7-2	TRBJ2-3	CASSFPAERTSTDTQYF
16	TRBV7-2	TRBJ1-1	CASSLAKEGGDTEAFF
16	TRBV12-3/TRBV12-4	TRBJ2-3	CASTSPGQGATDTQYF
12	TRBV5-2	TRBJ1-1	CASSSSLNEAFF
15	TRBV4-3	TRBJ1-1	CASSQDMGGGTEAFF
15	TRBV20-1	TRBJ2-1	CSARDRRFSYNEQFF
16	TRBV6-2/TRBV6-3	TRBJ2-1	CASSPSVERVYNEQFF
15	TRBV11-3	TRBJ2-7	CASSLAPLPAYEQYF
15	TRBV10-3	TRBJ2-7	CAISEVGGLRYEQYF
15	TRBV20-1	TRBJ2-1	CSARDTSGAYNEQFF